Presented here are 12 T cell receptor beta chains from one specimen sequenced in a study of T cell responses to AZD1222 COVID-19 vaccine. Here immunoSEQ multiplex PCR was the method, and the copy in TCRdb shows in-frame clones only, minus some. Of around 99,000 clones in the sample, over 75% were seen once. The source was peripheral blood, collected 28 days after the second AZD1222 dose. The receptors stem from an adult who received the AZD1222 COVID-19 vaccine.

This rearrangement joins TRBV7-2 to TRBJ1-3; perhaps TRBD1 as D (6 bases). Germline V gene sequence: CDR1 SGHTA, CDR2 FQGNSA. V gave up 6 bases and J gave up 2 bases, with 11 bases separating them. The CDR3 has 14 amino acids. This CDR3 is CASSLTGPGNTIYF. CDR3 DNA: TGTGCCAGCAGTCTCACAGGGCCTGGAAACACCATATATTTT.

This chain connects TRBV19 to TRBJ1-2; no firm D call. V was trimmed by 3 bases and J by 0 bases, leaving 5 bases between them. From germline, CDR1 is LNHDA and CDR2 SQIVND (reference sequence). The CDR3 is 13 amino acids. The CDR3 DNA sequence: TGTGCCAGTAGTATTTTATCTAACTATGGCTACACCTTC. It encodes CASSILSNYGYTF.

J is TRBJ1-1 and V is TRBV12-3 or TRBV12-4, with 7 nucleotides matching TRBD1. The junction had 6 bases not matched to a gene; V was cut back by 3 bases and J by 11 bases. The CDR3 spans 12 residues. The CDR3 is CASSFGDREAFF. The CDR3 region has the DNA TGTGCCAGCAGTTTTGGCGACAGGGAGGCTTTCTTT.

The rearrangement uses TRBV10-3 and TRBJ2-5; no clear D gene. V was cut by 3 bases and J by 2 bases, with 1 base left in between. CDR3 length: 11 amino acids. Germline CDR1 reads ENHRY; CDR2 reads SYGVKD. The CDR3 protein is CAISEQETQYF. DNA of the CDR3: TGTGCCATCAGTGAACAAGAGACCCAGTACTTC.

The chain links TRBV7-9 to TRBJ1-1; TRBD1 agrees at 8 bases. From germline, CDR1 is SEHNR and CDR2 FQNEAQ (reference sequence). This CDR3 has 14 residues. V shed 3 bases and J 5 bases; nucleotides not matched to a gene: 5. Written as DNA, the CDR3 is TGTGCCAGCAGCTTTCAGGGGGCGCGGACTGAAGCTTTCTTT. This sequence encodes CASSFQGARTEAFF.

This chain connects TRBV19 to TRBJ2-2, with D perhaps matching TRBD2 (6 bases). Trimming removed 6 bases at V and 0 bases at J, with 8 bases between. CDR3 length: 14 residues. Per the germline V gene, CDR1 is LNHDA and CDR2 is SQIVND (reference sequence). The CDR3 nucleotides are TGTGCCAGTAGGGAGGGGTCGAACACCGGGGAGCTGTTTTTT. Protein sequence: CASREGSNTGELFF.

The rearrangement links TRBV5-6 to TRBJ1-2, with D maybe TRBD1 (6 bases). V was cut by 5 bases and J by 3 bases, with 14 bases left in between. CDR1 and CDR2 from the germline V gene are SGHDT and YYEEEE. The CDR3 runs 14 residues. The CDR3 DNA follows: TGTGCCAGCAGTTCCGGGGGCACCTACTATGGCTACACCTTC. Translation gives CASSSGGTYYGYTF.

The J gene is TRBJ1-3, the V gene TRBV10-3, with D maybe TRBD1 (5 bases). Germline assignment: CDR1 ENHRY and CDR2 SYGVKD. Trimming removed 6 bases at V and 0 bases at J, with 12 bases between. This CDR3 is 15 amino acids long. CDR3 region: CAIRDTQSSGNTIYF. The CDR3 region has the DNA TGTGCCATCAGGGACACCCAGAGCTCTGGAAACACCATATATTTT.

This rearrangement joins TRBV7-6 to TRBJ2-7; D remains ambiguous. There are 12 residues in the CDR3. Germline V gene lookup returns CDR1 SGHVS and CDR2 FNYEAQ. Deletions cut 1 base from V and 7 bases from J, with 8 bases between. The CDR3 DNA is TGTGCCAGCAGCTTAGTATCGCGGGAGCAGTACTTC. As protein: CASSLVSREQYF.

V and J are TRBV7-8 and TRBJ2-7; TRBD1 is a possible D gene (6 bases). CDR1 and CDR2 from the germline V gene are SGHVS and FQNEAQ. Trimming took 3 bases from V and 2 from J, leaving 14 bases between them. The CDR3 is 15 amino acids. For the CDR3, the DNA is TGTGCCAGCAGCTTGGGGCAGGGGCCCACCTACGAGCAGTACTTC. Translating gives CASSLGQGPTYEQYF.

V and J are TRBV5-4 and TRBJ1-3; no clear D. The CDR3 is 14 residues long. Trimming took off 3 bases at V and 1 base at J, with 8 bases between the two ends. From germline, CDR1 is SGHNT and CDR2 YYREEE (reference sequence). This chain's CDR3 is CASSSQMSGNTIYF. The CDR3 nucleotides read TGTGCCAGCAGCTCCCAGATGTCTGGAAACACCATATATTTT.

The chain joins TRBV4-1 to TRBJ1-2, with D hard to call. Per the germline V gene, CDR1 is MGHRA and CDR2 is YSYEKL. The CDR3 is 15 amino acids. V gave up 0 bases and J gave up 5 bases, with 13 bases separating them. DNA for the CDR3: TGCGCCAGCAGCCAAGATCCACTCCAAGTATATGGCTACACCTTC. Protein product: CASSQDPLQVYGYTF.